One sample yielded the 11 T cell receptor beta chains listed below, sequenced in a study of Tregs in tolerant kidney transplant recipients. The assay was immunoSEQ multiplex PCR, and TCRdb's table has in-frame clones only and misses some. There are more than 30,000 clones in the sample, with approximately 15% held by the top ten. The sample consisted of CD8+ T cells from blood, taken before the transplant. Receptor source: a human donor who received a combined kidney and bone marrow transplant.

Turning to this clone: The read gets to within 3 residues of the CDR3 end, and the germline J gene fills in the rest. The rearrangement uses TRBV2 and TRBJ1-6, with a tentative D call TRBD1 (6 bases). V lost 8 bases, J lost 0 bases, and 11 bases lay in between. This CDR3 contains 15 residues. In germline, CDR1 is SNHLY, CDR2 FYNNEI. The CDR3: CASEGGRSYNSPLHF. CDR3 DNA, as far as it was read: TGTGCCAGCGAGGGGGGGCGCTCCTATAATTCACCC.

About this clone itself: Sequencing ends 3 residues short of the CDR3 end; the germline J gene provides the rest. The chain has TRBV7-9 and TRBJ2-1; TRBD1 aligns across 7 bases. The CDR3 sequence is 15 residues long. V lost 1 base to trimming and J lost 9 bases; unmatched junction nucleotides: 9. Germline CDR1 and CDR2: SEHNR and FQNEAQ (reference sequence). CDR3 DNA, as far as it was read: TGTGCCAGCAGCTTAGTCGCCGGGACAGTGAGTGAG. Its translation is CASSLVAGTVSE. The CDR3 reads in full as CASSLVAGTVSEQFF.

About this clone: The CDR3 goes on 3 residues after the read ends, and that part is filled in from the germline J gene. The rearrangement links TRBV5-6 to TRBJ1-5; perhaps TRBD1 as D (6 bases). V lost 5 bases and J lost 7, with 19 bases in between. Germline assignment: CDR1 SGHDT and CDR2 YYEEEE. The CDR3 loop spans 15 amino acids. CDR3 loop: CASSPSPFGGQPQHF. The DNA read from the CDR3 is TGTGCCAGCAGTCCAAGTCCCTTTGGGGGCCAGCCC.

As regards this clone: The read stops 3 residues short of the end of the CDR3; the missing end is completed from the germline J gene. V is TRBV19 and J is TRBJ2-1; TRBD1 is a possible D gene (6 bases). V lost 5 bases and J lost 2, with 7 bases in between. The CDR3 length is 13 residues. CDR1 and CDR2 from the germline V gene are LNHDA and SQIVND (reference sequence). CDR3 DNA (partial): TGTGCCAGTAGTCAGGGGCCCTACAATGAG. It yields the protein CASSQGPYNE. The CDR3 in its entirety is CASSQGPYNEQFF.

Concerning this clone: The read gets to within 3 residues of the CDR3 end, and the germline J gene fills in the rest. The chain has TRBV7-2 and TRBJ2-2; unclear D gene. Germline CDR1 is SGHTA and CDR2 is FQGNSA. Trimming cost V 4 bases and J 8 bases, with 8 bases left between them. The CDR3 runs 12 residues. The CDR3 DNA, read in part, is TGTGCCAGCAGCTCCCCCCCGGGGGAG. Protein sequence: CASSSPPGE. The CDR3 in full is CASSSPPGELFF. Complete variable domain (other parts from reference TRBV7-2 and TRBJ2-2): GAGVSQSPSNKVTEKGKDVELRCDPISGHTALYWYRQSLGQGLEFLIYFQGNSAPDKSGLPSDRFSAERTGGSVSTLTIQRTQQEDSAVYLCASSSPPGELFFGEGSRLTVL.

CDR3 DNA, as far as it was read: TGTGCCAGCAGGGGTGACAGATCCTACGAG. Translated: CASRGDRSYE. The whole CDR3 protein is CASRGDRSYEQYF. The genes are TRBV7-8 and TRBJ2-7; maybe TRBD1 (5 bases). Read data end 3 residues before the CDR3 end; the end is taken from the germline J gene. The CDR3 consists of 13 residues. Germline CDR1 reads SGHVS; CDR2 reads FQNEAQ. Deletions cut 6 bases from V and 1 base from J, with 10 bases between.

Comments on this clone: The read ends 3 residues before the CDR3 terminus; that terminus is restored from the germline J gene. This chain joins TRBV7-9 and TRBJ2-7, with 12 bases matching TRBD2. The germline V gene encodes CDR1 SEHNR and CDR2 FQNEAQ (reference sequence). This CDR3 contains 14 residues. V was pared by 4 bases and J by 5 bases, with 3 bases of the junction left unmatched. The sequenced part of the CDR3 DNA is TGTGCCAGCAGCTCCAGGACTAGCGGGAACGAG. It encodes CASSSRTSGNE. The CDR3 reads in full as CASSSRTSGNEQYF.

Comments on this clone: The read ends 3 residues before the CDR3 terminus; that terminus is restored from the germline J gene. The chain recombines TRBV7-3 with TRBJ2-5, with 9 nucleotides matching TRBD1. Looked up from germline, CDR1 is SGHTA and CDR2 is FQGTGA. The CDR3 length is 14 residues. Losses at the gene ends were 5 bases for V and 4 bases for J; bases not matched to a gene: 5. The CDR3 sequence is CASSPTGGRETQYF. The CDR3 bases that were read are TGTGCCAGCAGCCCAACAGGGGGCCGAGAGACC.

Regarding this clone: The CDR3 end lies 3 residues beyond the end of the read and is filled in from the germline J gene. The chain employs TRBV7-9 and TRBJ1-1; weak D call: TRBD1 (5 bases). CDR3 size: 15 residues. CDR1 is SEHNR, CDR2 FQNEAQ, per germline (reference sequence). Trimming took off 4 bases at V and 0 bases at J, with 12 bases between the two ends. The CDR3 DNA, read in part, is TGTGCCAGCAGCTCAACCGGACATTTGAACACTGAA. This gives the protein CASSSTGHLNTE. The CDR3 in its entirety is CASSSTGHLNTEAFF.

Points on this clone: The read falls 3 residues short of the CDR3 end, and the missing part is taken from the germline J gene. The chain recombines TRBV11-2 with TRBJ2-1, with TRBD2 identical over 9 bases. J gave up 7 bases and V 5 bases, and 9 bases lay outside the gene matches. The CDR3 has 15 amino acids. From germline, CDR1 is SGHAT and CDR2 FQNNGV. CDR3 bases read: TGTGCCAGCAGCCTCCTAGCGGGGTTCGGAAATGAG. Amino acid sequence: CASSLLAGFGNE. The CDR3 in its entirety is CASSLLAGFGNEQFF.

On this clone itself: The read terminates 3 residues ahead of where the CDR3 ends, so the germline J gene completes it. The chain couples TRBV6-2 or TRBV6-3 to TRBJ2-7, with TRBD1 matching 7 bases. The CDR3 contains 16 residues. Losses at the gene ends were 11 bases for V and 2 bases for J; bases not matched to a gene: 18. Germline-derived CDR1 and CDR2 are MNHEY and SVGEGT. The CDR3 bases that were read are TGTGCCTGCTCTACGGGACAGACTCCCACCCCCTACGAG. The encoded protein is CACSTGQTPTPYE. Given in full, the CDR3 is CACSTGQTPTPYEQYF.